Here is one T cell receptor beta chain with its context. This sample was included in a study of technical replicates of blood from several donors. The method was immunoSEQ multiplex PCR; TCRdb's version includes in-frame clones alone and lacks a portion of them. The table lists some 70,000 clones, approximately 92% of them singletons. The origin of this receptor is a human donor in good health. Sample: T cells isolated from PBMCs.

The CDR3 DNA follows: TGTGCCATCAGTAGCGGGAGTGGATCCTACGAGCAGTACTTC. Residues: CAISSGSGSYEQYF. The chain couples TRBV10-3 to TRBJ2-7; 8 positions match TRBD2. V dropped 5 bases and J dropped 1; count of bases not matched to a gene: 4. The CDR3 is 14 amino acids. Germline values: CDR1 ENHRY, CDR2 SYGVKD.